This T cell receptor beta chain was identified during a study of T-cell memory formation after mild COVID-19. This clonotype was counted a few times. Using its own MiXCR run on the 5' RACE reads, TCRdb lists one record per CDR3 protein. The sample carries 180,000 or so distinct CDR3 sequences, approximately 16% recorded once. There are 16 residues in the CDR3. The V and J ends lost 2 bases and 4 bases, in that order; junction bases with no gene match: 6. The germline V gene has CDR1 SGHDT and CDR2 YYEEEE. Sequenced: PBMCs or a T cell subset sorted from them (not recorded which). This chain connects TRBV5-6 to TRBJ2-1, with TRBD2 identical over 10 bases. The clonotype was recovered from an adult woman who had mild COVID-19 (a few samples of this study predate the infection). Cell type and time point are not known. For the CDR3, the DNA is TGTGCCAGCAGCTTTGTTCAGCGGGAGGGTTACAATGAGCAGTTCTTC. Amino acids: CASSFVQREGYNEQFF. Complete variable domain (other parts from reference TRBV5-6 and TRBJ2-1): DAGVTQSPTHLIKTRGQQVTLRCSPKSGHDTVSWYQQALGQGPQFIFQYYEEEERQRGNFPDRFSGHQFPNYSSELNVNALLLGDSALYLCASSFVQREGYNEQFFGPGTRLTVL.